This TCR beta chain derives from a study of blood T cell repertoires in COVID-19. Overall study: Acute and convalescent COVID-19 specimens originated in the United States, Italy and Spain.

V was cut by 7 bases and J by 1 base, with 19 bases left in between. Germline-derived CDR1 and CDR2 are SNHLY and FYNNEI. The CDR3 length is 16 residues. This table comes from immunoSEQ multiplex PCR, and its TCRdb copy is limited to in-frame clones, with some not included. The profile covers roughly 66,000 clones, with approximately 91% appearing a single time and around 6.7% taken by the ten largest. The sequencing sample was made of peripheral blood. The V and J genes are TRBV2 and TRBJ2-5, with D perhaps matching TRBD2 (6 bases). The receptor's source is a human donor in a cohort sampled during active COVID-19. The CDR3 region is CASMIGLSGLQETQYF. CDR3 DNA sequence: TGTGCCAGCATGATCGGGCTTAGCGGACTCCAAGAGACCCAGTACTTC.